The 27 T cell receptor beta chains below were found in one sample sequenced in a study of control samples from healthy donors and cancer patients. Method: immunoSEQ multiplex PCR; TCRdb's copy keeps in-frame clones and lacks some. The sample carries fewer than 200,000 clones, 85% to 90% recorded once. Sequencing input: blood. The receptor source for this set is a woman in her 30s in good health.

V and J are TRBV12-2 and TRBJ2-7; the D call of TRBD2 is as the table states it, not checked on the DNA. TRBV12-2 is a recognized pseudogene. The CDR3 spans 13 residues. Here the CDR3 reads CASRSTMAYEQYF. The CDR3 DNA reads TGTGCAAGTCGCTCGACTATGGCCTACGAGCAGTACTTC.

The chain couples TRBV29-1 to TRBJ2-3, with no clear D. V shed 3 bases and J shed 4 bases, with 17 bases lying between them. Germline V lookup: CDR1 SQVTM, CDR2 ANQGSEA. The CDR3 is 15 residues long. The CDR3 loop reads CSVDGFLAWADTQYF. CDR3 DNA: TGCAGCGTTGATGGTTTCTTAGCATGGGCAGATACGCAGTATTTT.

V gene TRBV4-1 combines with J gene TRBJ2-7, with a weak D call TRBD2 (6 bases). Trimming cost V 0 bases and J 5 bases, with 8 bases left between them. The CDR3 sequence is 13 residues long. Germline V gene data show CDR1 as MGHRA and CDR2 as YSYEKL. CDR3 DNA sequence: TGCGCCAGCAGCCAAGATTGGGGGGACGAGCAGTACGTC. This gives the protein CASSQDWGDEQYV.

This clone was observed a few times. J is TRBJ2-5 and V is TRBV7-9; no reliable D call. In germline, CDR1 is SEHNR, CDR2 FQNEAQ (reference sequence). This CDR3 contains 13 residues. Between the trimmed V and J ends, which lost 5 bases and 2 bases, there was a span of 9 bases. CDR3 nucleotides: TGTGCCAGCAGCCTCGGACGGCAAGAGACCCAGTACTTC. Amino acid sequence: CASSLGRQETQYF.

CDR3 nucleotides: TGTGCCAGCAGTCCTGGGGGAGAGACGAATTCACCCCTCCACTTT. Its translation is CASSPGGETNSPLHF. The chain recombines TRBV28 with TRBJ1-6; D perhaps matches TRBD1 (5 bases). This CDR3 has 15 residues. The V gene's germline CDR1 is MDHEN and CDR2 SYDVKM. Trimming shortened V by 5 bases and J by 7 bases, and 15 bases separated the two germline ends. The variable domain in full, completed from reference TRBV28 and TRBJ1-6, reads DVKVTQSSRYLVKRTGEKVFLECVQDMDHENMFWYRQDPGLGLRLIYFSYDVKMKEKGDIPEGYSVSREKKERFSLILESASTNQTSMYLCASSPGGETNSPLHFGNGTRLTVT.

This clone occurred a few times. The chain employs TRBV2 and TRBJ2-1, with TRBD2 as a possible D gene (6 bases). Germline values: CDR1 SNHLY, CDR2 FYNNEI. The CDR3 sequence is 13 residues long. Trimming left V 6 bases short and J 5 bases short, with 11 bases between. The DNA for the CDR3 is TGTGCCAGCAGAGGGGACTTCAACAATGAGCAGTTCTTC. Its translation: CASRGDFNNEQFF.

This clone showed up just once. This chain joins TRBV19 and TRBJ1-4, with 7 bases fitting TRBD1. Germline V gives CDR1 LNHDA, CDR2 SQIVND (reference sequence). With 10 bases clipped from V and 8 bases from J, the junction kept 10 bases outside the gene matches. The CDR3 loop spans 13 amino acids. For the CDR3, the DNA is TGTGCCACCTCCGACAGGGCAGGCGAAAAACTGTTTTTT. Protein sequence: CATSDRAGEKLFF.

The chain joins TRBV27 to TRBJ2-3, with a possible D match to TRBD2 (5 bases). This CDR3 has 15 residues. The V gene's germline CDR1 is MNHEY and CDR2 SMNVEV (reference sequence). Trimming shortened V by 9 bases and J by 5 bases, and 21 bases separated the two germline ends. The CDR3 spells CASPNPSGFGDTQYF. The CDR3 coding sequence is TGTGCCAGTCCTAACCCGTCGGGGTTTGGAGATACGCAGTATTTT.

V is TRBV5-1 and J is TRBJ1-3; D remains unclear. CDR1 is SGHRS, CDR2 YFSETQ, per germline. V gave up 0 bases and J gave up 6 bases, with 10 bases separating them. This CDR3 region has 14 residues. The CDR3 DNA is TGCGCCAGCAGCTTGGACGGAGTAGAAAACACCATATATTTT. Its translation: CASSLDGVENTIYF.

The chain uses TRBV7-8 and TRBJ1-5; no clear D gene. The V end lost 5 bases, the J end lost 0 bases, and 11 bases lay between the germline ends. This CDR3 is 15 amino acids long. Per germline, CDR1 SGHVS and CDR2 FQNEAQ. The CDR3 coding sequence is TGTGCCAGCAGCGCCAGTGGGAATAGCAATCAGCCCCAGCATTTT. Its translation: CASSASGNSNQPQHF.

This chain joins TRBV10-3 and TRBJ2-3, with D perhaps given as TRBD1 or TRBD2 (5 bases each). The germline V gene encodes CDR1 ENHRY and CDR2 SYGVKD. Trimming shortened V by 8 bases and J by 2 bases, and 14 bases separated the two germline ends. CDR3 length: 14 residues. The DNA for the CDR3 is TGTGCCATCGGGGGTGACATTAACACAGATACGCAGTATTTT. It yields the protein CAIGGDINTDTQYF.

The rearrangement links TRBV11-3 to TRBJ2-2; TRBD1 is a possible D gene (6 bases). The germline V gene has CDR1 SGHNT and CDR2 YENEEA. The V and J ends lost 7 bases and 3 bases respectively, with 15 bases between them. The CDR3 runs 15 residues. The CDR3, as DNA: TGTGCCAGCATCCCGCTAGGGGGTCACACCGGGGAGCTGTTTTTT. Protein sequence: CASIPLGGHTGELFF.

The J gene is TRBJ2-1, the V gene TRBV24-1; no clear D. Germline V gene data show CDR1 as KGHDR and CDR2 as SFDVKD. This CDR3 spans 16 amino acids. V lost 5 bases and J 0 bases, leaving 13 bases between the germline ends. The CDR3 coding sequence is TGTGCCACCAGTGCGGCGGAGAAGGGCTCCTACAATGAGCAGTTCTTC. Its protein product is CATSAAEKGSYNEQFF.

The chain links TRBV7-2 to TRBJ1-3; D unresolved. The CDR3 sequence is 15 residues long. Between the trimmed V and J ends, which lost 5 bases and 0 bases, there was a span of 11 bases. The V gene's germline CDR1 is SGHTA and CDR2 FQGNSA. The CDR3: CASSNGPNSGNTIYF. In nucleotides, the CDR3 is TGTGCCAGCAGCAATGGGCCGAACTCTGGAAACACCATATATTTT.

The chain combines TRBV27 with TRBJ2-7; D is uncertain. CDR1 is MNHEY and CDR2 is SMNVEV in the germline V gene (reference sequence). Between the trimmed V and J ends, which lost 5 bases and 2 bases, there was a span of 10 bases. The CDR3 totals 13 residues. This chain's CDR3 is CASSLGPPYEQYF. The CDR3 DNA sequence: TGTGCCAGCAGTCTAGGGCCCCCCTACGAGCAGTACTTC.

V is TRBV5-4 and J is TRBJ1-1, with D maybe TRBD1 (5 bases). This CDR3 has 15 amino acids. Germline lookup yields CDR1 SGHNT and CDR2 YYREEE (reference sequence). V gave up 5 bases and J gave up 6 bases, with 20 bases separating them. CDR3 in DNA: TGTGCCAGCAGTCCCACGGGTGGGGCCGGCCCTGAAGCTTTCTTT. It encodes CASSPTGGAGPEAFF.

This chain links TRBV28 with TRBJ2-4; the D gene is possibly TRBD2 (7 bases). This CDR3 has 14 amino acids. The V end lost 6 bases, the J end lost 8 bases, and 17 bases lay between the germline ends. The germline CDR1 and CDR2 sequences are MDHEN and SYDVKM. CDR3 sequence reads: CASSRGGTLDIQYF. The CDR3 region has the DNA TGTGCCAGCAGCCGGGGAGGGACACTTGACATTCAGTACTTC. The variable domain in full, completed from reference TRBV28 and TRBJ2-4, reads DVKVTQSSRYLVKRTGEKVFLECVQDMDHENMFWYRQDPGLGLRLIYFSYDVKMKEKGDIPEGYSVSREKKERFSLILESASTNQTSMYLCASSRGGTLDIQYFGAGTRLSVL.

The chain employs TRBV5-6 and TRBJ1-3, with D unclear. The CDR3 has 14 residues. Germline CDR1 is SGHDT and CDR2 is YYEEEE. Trimming stripped 4 bases from V and 0 bases from J, with 8 bases between. As DNA, the CDR3 is TGTGCCAGCAGCCCGGGCCCCTCTGGAAACACCATATATTTT. It codes for CASSPGPSGNTIYF. Variable domain in full (rest from reference TRBV5-6 and TRBJ1-3): DAGVTQSPTHLIKTRGQQVTLRCSPKSGHDTVSWYQQALGQGPQFIFQYYEEEERQRGNFPDRFSGHQFPNYSSELNVNALLLGDSALYLCASSPGPSGNTIYFGEGSWLTVV.

The chain couples TRBV5-1 to TRBJ2-2, with D possibly called TRBD1 or TRBD2 (5 bases each). In germline, CDR1 is SGHRS, CDR2 YFSETQ. The ends were cut back, 1 base at V and 6 bases at J, with 13 bases in the middle. This CDR3 is built from 15 residues. The CDR3 coding sequence is TGCGCCAGCAGCTTGCGCCAGGGAGCGGCCGGGGAGCTGTTTTTT. Translated: CASSLRQGAAGELFF.

The chain recombines TRBV2 with TRBJ2-5; D unresolved. From germline, CDR1 is SNHLY and CDR2 FYNNEI. V was trimmed by 2 bases and J by 2 bases, leaving 0 bases between them. CDR3 length: 11 residues. The chain's CDR3 is CASSEQETQYF. DNA of the CDR3: TGTGCCAGCAGTGAACAAGAGACCCAGTACTTC.

The chain has TRBV2 and TRBJ1-2, with a tentative D call TRBD1 (6 bases). V was clipped by 1 base and J by 4 bases, with 13 bases between them. Looked up from germline, CDR1 is SNHLY and CDR2 is FYNNEI. CDR3 size: 15 residues. The CDR3 spells CASSEGGGLLYGYTF. Here the CDR3 DNA reads TGTGCCAGCAGTGAAGGGGGGGGCCTACTCTATGGCTACACCTTC.

This clone appeared many times. This rearrangement joins TRBV6-5 to TRBJ2-2; 7 nucleotides agree with TRBD1. J was trimmed by 5 bases and V by 4 bases; bases with no gene match: 7. CDR3 size: 15 residues. Germline V lookup: CDR1 MNHEY, CDR2 SVGAGI. The CDR3 loop is CASSSRTGGTGELFF. The CDR3 DNA reads as TGTGCCAGCAGTTCCAGGACAGGCGGGACCGGGGAGCTGTTTTTT.

The CDR3 loop reads CASSPGSFYNSPLHF. The CDR3 nucleotides are TGTGCCAGCTCACCAGGGAGTTTTTATAATTCACCCCTCCACTTT. The chain uses TRBV18 and TRBJ1-6; D call uncertain. The germline gives CDR1 KGHSH, CDR2 LQKENI. CDR3 length: 15 residues. Trimming took 2 bases from V and 4 from J, leaving 9 bases between them.

The sample holds a few counts of this clone. Other nucleotide sequences from this sample produce the same CDR3. This chain links TRBV11-2 with TRBJ2-5; D possibly matches TRBD1 or TRBD2 (5 bases each). Germline V CDR1 and CDR2: SGHAT, FQNNGV. The CDR3 length is 13 residues. V lost 3 bases and J 3 bases, leaving 8 bases between the germline ends. Here the CDR3 DNA reads TGTGCCAGCAGCTTGGGGGAAAAAGAGACCCAGTACTTC. Protein: CASSLGEKETQYF.

The rearrangement links TRBV30 to TRBJ2-2; perhaps TRBD1 as D (5 bases). CDR3 size: 13 residues. V gave up 6 bases and J gave up 4 bases, with 12 bases separating them. Per germline, CDR1 GTSNPN and CDR2 SVGIG (reference sequence). CDR3 loop: CACPGWTTGELFF. The CDR3, as DNA: TGTGCCTGTCCAGGGTGGACCACCGGGGAGCTGTTTTTT.

V is TRBV20-1 and J is TRBJ2-5; D call uncertain. Trimming pared 6 bases from V and 5 bases from J, leaving 10 bases between. Germline V gene sequence: CDR1 DFQATT, CDR2 SNEGSKA (reference sequence). The CDR3 covers 11 residues. The CDR3 sequence is CSAPIRETQYF. The CDR3 DNA sequence: TGCAGTGCCCCCATAAGGGAGACCCAGTACTTC.

The rearrangement uses TRBV10-1 and TRBJ2-7; D could derive from TRBD1 or TRBD2 (7 bases each). CDR3 length equals 13 residues. Germline V lookup: CDR1 WNHNN, CDR2 SYGVQD (reference sequence). Deletions cut 10 bases from V and 6 bases from J, with 19 bases between. CDR3 residues: CAIPGDREGEQYV. CDR3 DNA sequence: TGCGCCATCCCCGGCGACAGGGAGGGCGAGCAGTACGTC.